This T cell receptor beta chain was identified during a study of shared clonotypes between healthy human individuals. General study points: Represented diversity (both genetic and exposure-history) was limited by the small number of donors. Non-shared clonotypes had lower generation probabilities than those shared by all four donors.

Naive CD8 cells, CD45RO-negative and positively selected for CCR7, excluded terminally differentiated effector memory CD45RA+ cells. There were no recent acute infections or vaccinations among the donors, who were healthy HIV-negative adults. Trimming pared 2 bases from V and 1 base from J, leaving 6 bases between. CDR3 length equals 13 residues. Germline lookup yields CDR1 SEHNR and CDR2 FQNEAQ (reference sequence). Sorted-subset replicate PCR reactions were performed with around 210 ng DNA, corresponding to roughly 27,000 T cell genomes. Clones were sequenced by immunoSEQ multiplex PCR, and TCRdb holds only the in-frame ones, with some missing. The sample lists hundreds of thousands of clones, approximately 96% occurring once. Remarks on this clone: Its matching antigen is unknown.

The chain has TRBV7-9 and TRBJ2-7; D gene ambiguous. This sequence was found in a woman aged 25 to 45 in good health. Sequencing used naive CD8+ T cells sorted from blood. The CDR3 DNA sequence: TGTGCCAGCAGCTTACTAGGGTCCTACGAGCAGTACTTC. It translates to CASSLLGSYEQYF.